Below are 10 T cell receptor beta chains sequenced from a single sample in a study of cytomegalovirus exposure and HLA in healthy donors. This table comes from immunoSEQ multiplex PCR, and its TCRdb copy is limited to in-frame clones, with some not included. The table lists about 160,000 clones, roughly 89% of them singletons, with over 9% in the top ten. The sequenced sample was PBMCs. Receptors originate from a woman younger than 30 in good health and CMV-seropositive.

V usage is TRBV19 and J usage is TRBJ2-1; the match to TRBD2 covers 9 bases. V shed 4 bases and J 8 bases; nucleotides not matched to a gene: 12. From germline, CDR1 is LNHDA and CDR2 SQIVND (reference sequence). This CDR3 contains 16 residues. In DNA form, the CDR3 reads TGTGCCAGTAGTAAAGGTATAATAGCGGGAGTAGATGAGCAGTTCTTC. Its protein product is CASSKGIIAGVDEQFF.

The chain couples TRBV6-5 to TRBJ1-1; TRBD1 might be the D (5 bases). Germline CDR1 reads MNHEY; CDR2 reads SVGAGI. This CDR3 has 13 residues. Trimming left V 5 bases short and J 6 bases short, with 13 bases between. The CDR3 DNA reads as TGTGCCAGCAGTCCCAGGGCAGCCGCTGAAGCTTTCTTT. Translating gives CASSPRAAAEAFF.

The chain uses TRBV10-2 and TRBJ2-1; 14 bases align to TRBD2. J was trimmed by 9 bases and V by 3 bases; bases with no gene match: 7. This CDR3 contains 16 residues. CDR1 and CDR2 (germline): WSHSY, SAAADI. The CDR3 sequence: CASSEPGLAGGSEQFF. CDR3 DNA sequence: TGCGCCAGCAGTGAACCCGGACTAGCGGGAGGTAGTGAGCAGTTCTTC.

V gene TRBV18 combines with J gene TRBJ1-1; D possibly corresponds to TRBD1 (5 bases). Per germline, CDR1 KGHSH and CDR2 LQKENI. Deletions cut 2 bases from V and 0 bases from J, with 7 bases between. The CDR3 sequence is 14 residues long. The chain's CDR3 is CASSPGALNTEAFF. CDR3 in DNA: TGTGCCAGCTCACCAGGGGCTCTGAACACTGAAGCTTTCTTT.

The genes are TRBV7-9 and TRBJ2-7, with 9 bases fitting TRBD2. This CDR3 spans 14 amino acids. After removal of 1 base from V and 5 bases from J, the junction contained 3 bases not matched to a gene. CDR1 and CDR2 from the germline V gene are SEHNR and FQNEAQ (reference sequence). CDR3 sequence (DNA): TGTGCCAGCAGCTTAGGGACTAGCGCAGACGAGCAGTACTTC. This encodes CASSLGTSADEQYF.

This chain joins TRBV28 and TRBJ1-5; TRBD1 aligns across 7 bases. The CDR3 totals 15 residues. Germline CDR1 and CDR2: MDHEN and SYDVKM. This CDR3 reads CAHRRGRGSNQPQHF. The CDR3 bases are TGTGCTCATCGGAGGGGGCGGGGTAGCAATCAGCCCCAGCATTTT.

The chain uses TRBV6-6 and TRBJ1-5, with no clear D. V was shortened by 4 bases and J by 5 bases, with 9 bases between the two germline ends. This CDR3 is 13 amino acids long. CDR1 and CDR2 (germline): MNHNY, SVGAGI (reference sequence). Here the CDR3 DNA reads TGTGCCAGCAGTTCCCCCGGTTATCAGCCCCAGCATTTT. Amino acids: CASSSPGYQPQHF.

The chain couples TRBV19 to TRBJ2-4; 7 bases fit TRBD2. The CDR3 is 16 residues long. V dropped 3 bases and J dropped 1; count of bases not matched to a gene: 6. Germline values: CDR1 LNHDA, CDR2 SQIVND (reference sequence). In DNA form, the CDR3 reads TGTGCCAGTAGTATGGGAGGGCCTTGGGCCAAAAACATTCAGTACTTC. It codes for CASSMGGPWAKNIQYF. Complete variable domain (other parts from reference TRBV19 and TRBJ2-4): DGGITQSPKYLFRKEGQNVTLSCEQNLNHDAMYWYRQDPGQGLRLIYYSQIVNDFQKGDIAEGYSVSREKKESFPLTVTSAQKNPTAFYLCASSMGGPWAKNIQYFGAGTRLSVL.

The V call is TRBV10-1, the J call TRBJ2-2; tentatively, D is TRBD2 (6 bases). This CDR3 has 18 amino acids. CDR1 is WNHNN and CDR2 is SYGVQD in the germline V gene (reference sequence). V gave up 3 bases and J gave up 4 bases, with 21 bases separating them. CDR3 DNA sequence: TGCGCCAGCAGTGACCCCCCCGGGACTCCGCGGGGCACCGGGGAGCTGTTTTTT. As protein: CASSDPPGTPRGTGELFF.

CDR3 sequence reads: CASSPPKIYEQYF. CDR3 nucleotides: TGTGCCAGCAGTCCCCCTAAGATATACGAGCAGTACTTC. The chain couples TRBV28 to TRBJ2-7; D gene ambiguous. Germline values: CDR1 MDHEN, CDR2 SYDVKM. The CDR3 sequence is 13 residues long. V lost 5 bases and J lost 4, with 12 bases in between. The full variable domain, completed using reference TRBV28 and TRBJ2-7, is DVKVTQSSRYLVKRTGEKVFLECVQDMDHENMFWYRQDPGLGLRLIYFSYDVKMKEKGDIPEGYSVSREKKERFSLILESASTNQTSMYLCASSPPKIYEQYFGPGTRLTVT.